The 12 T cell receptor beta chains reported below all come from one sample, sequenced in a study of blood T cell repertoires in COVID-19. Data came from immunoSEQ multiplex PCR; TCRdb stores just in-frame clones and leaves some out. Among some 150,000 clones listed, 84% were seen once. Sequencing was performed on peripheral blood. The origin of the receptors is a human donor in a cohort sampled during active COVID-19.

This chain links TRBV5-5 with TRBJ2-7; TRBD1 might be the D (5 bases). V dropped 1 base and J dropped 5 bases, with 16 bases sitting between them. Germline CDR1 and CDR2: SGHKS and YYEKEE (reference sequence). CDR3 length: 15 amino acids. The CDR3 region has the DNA TGTGCCAGCAGCTTGTTGGCAGGGAAAATCCACGAGCAGTACTTC. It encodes CASSLLAGKIHEQYF.

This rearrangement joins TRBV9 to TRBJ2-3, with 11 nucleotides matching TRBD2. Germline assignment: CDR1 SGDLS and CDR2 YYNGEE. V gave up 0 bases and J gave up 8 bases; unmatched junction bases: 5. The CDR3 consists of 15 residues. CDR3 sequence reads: CASSVAVLAGGTQYF. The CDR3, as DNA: TGTGCCAGCAGCGTAGCTGTCCTAGCGGGGGGTACGCAGTATTTT.

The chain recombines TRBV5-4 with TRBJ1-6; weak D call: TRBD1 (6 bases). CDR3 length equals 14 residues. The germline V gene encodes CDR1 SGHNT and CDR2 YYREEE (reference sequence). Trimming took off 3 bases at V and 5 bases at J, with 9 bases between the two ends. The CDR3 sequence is CASSWTVDNSPLHF. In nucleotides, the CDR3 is TGTGCCAGCAGCTGGACAGTGGATAATTCACCCCTCCACTTT. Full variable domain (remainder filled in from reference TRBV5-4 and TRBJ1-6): ETGVTQSPTHLIKTRGQQVTLRCSSQSGHNTVSWYQQALGQGPQFIFQYYREEENGRGNFPPRFSGLQFPNYSSELNVNALELDDSALYLCASSWTVDNSPLHFGNGTRLTVT.

CDR3 region: CASSPTWETDYYNEQFF. The CDR3 DNA sequence: TGCGCCAGCAGCCCAACGTGGGAGACGGATTACTACAATGAGCAGTTCTTC. The J gene is TRBJ2-1, the V gene TRBV5-1, with D tentatively TRBD2 (5 bases). CDR1 and CDR2 from the germline V gene are SGHRS and YFSETQ. This CDR3 spans 17 amino acids. V was pared by 4 bases and J by 3 bases, with 20 bases between. Looking up the rest from reference TRBV5-1 and TRBJ2-1 gives the full variable domain: KAGVTQTPRYLIKTRGQQVTLSCSPISGHRSVSWYQQTPGQGLQFLFEYFSETQRNKGNFPGRFSGRQFSNSRSEMNVSTLELGDSALYLCASSPTWETDYYNEQFFGPGTRLTVL.

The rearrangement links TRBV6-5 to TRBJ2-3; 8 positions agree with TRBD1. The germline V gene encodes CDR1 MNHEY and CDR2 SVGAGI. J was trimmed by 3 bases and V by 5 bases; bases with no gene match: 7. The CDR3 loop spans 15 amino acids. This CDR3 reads CASSRGQGFTDTQYF. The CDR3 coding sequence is TGTGCCAGCAGTCGCGGACAGGGCTTTACAGATACGCAGTATTTT.

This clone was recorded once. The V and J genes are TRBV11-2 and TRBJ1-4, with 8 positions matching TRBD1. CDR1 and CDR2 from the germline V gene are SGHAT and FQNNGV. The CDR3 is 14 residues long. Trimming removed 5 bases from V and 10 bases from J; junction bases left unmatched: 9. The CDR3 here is CASSLTGALGKLFF. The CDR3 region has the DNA TGTGCCAGCAGCCTGACAGGGGCTCTGGGAAAACTGTTTTTT.

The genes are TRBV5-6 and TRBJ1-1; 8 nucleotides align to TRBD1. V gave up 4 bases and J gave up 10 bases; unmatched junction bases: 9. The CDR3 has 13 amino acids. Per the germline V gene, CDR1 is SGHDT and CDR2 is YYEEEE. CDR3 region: CASSRTGGRGAFF. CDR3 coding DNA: TGTGCCAGCAGCCGAACAGGGGGACGCGGAGCTTTCTTT.

CDR3 in DNA: TGTGCCAGCAGCGCTAGTGGAATGAACACTGAAGCTTTCTTT. It translates to CASSASGMNTEAFF. The rearrangement links TRBV9 to TRBJ1-1, with D hard to call. This CDR3 comprises 14 residues. V shed 3 bases and J shed 0 bases, with 9 bases lying between them. The germline gives CDR1 SGDLS, CDR2 YYNGEE.

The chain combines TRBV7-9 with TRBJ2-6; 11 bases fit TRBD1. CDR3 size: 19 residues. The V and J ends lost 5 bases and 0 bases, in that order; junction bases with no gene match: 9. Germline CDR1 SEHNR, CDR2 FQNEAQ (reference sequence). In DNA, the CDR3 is TGTGCCAGCAGCCTCCTATCAGGACAGGGGGCCTCTGGGGCCAACGTCCTGACTTTC. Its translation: CASSLLSGQGASGANVLTF.

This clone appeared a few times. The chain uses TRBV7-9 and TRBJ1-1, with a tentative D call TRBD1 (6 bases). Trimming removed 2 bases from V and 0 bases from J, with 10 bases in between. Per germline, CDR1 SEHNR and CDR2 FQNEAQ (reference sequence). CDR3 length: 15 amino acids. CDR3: CASSLRPGVNTEAFF. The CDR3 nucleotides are TGTGCCAGCAGCTTAAGGCCAGGGGTGAACACTGAAGCTTTCTTT.

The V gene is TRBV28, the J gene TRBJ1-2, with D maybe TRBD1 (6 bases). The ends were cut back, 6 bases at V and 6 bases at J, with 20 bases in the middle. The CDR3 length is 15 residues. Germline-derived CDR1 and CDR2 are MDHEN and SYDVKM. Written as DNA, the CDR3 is TGTGCCAGCAGCCGACGGGTTACAGGGTTGCATGGCTACACCTTC. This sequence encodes CASSRRVTGLHGYTF.

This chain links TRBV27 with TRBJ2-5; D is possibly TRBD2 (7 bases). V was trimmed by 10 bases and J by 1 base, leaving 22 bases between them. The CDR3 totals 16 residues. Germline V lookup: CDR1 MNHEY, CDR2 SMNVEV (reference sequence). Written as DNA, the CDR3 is TGTGCCACAAGAGGGTACGCGGGGGCCCTCCAAGAGACCCAGTACTTC. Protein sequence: CATRGYAGALQETQYF.